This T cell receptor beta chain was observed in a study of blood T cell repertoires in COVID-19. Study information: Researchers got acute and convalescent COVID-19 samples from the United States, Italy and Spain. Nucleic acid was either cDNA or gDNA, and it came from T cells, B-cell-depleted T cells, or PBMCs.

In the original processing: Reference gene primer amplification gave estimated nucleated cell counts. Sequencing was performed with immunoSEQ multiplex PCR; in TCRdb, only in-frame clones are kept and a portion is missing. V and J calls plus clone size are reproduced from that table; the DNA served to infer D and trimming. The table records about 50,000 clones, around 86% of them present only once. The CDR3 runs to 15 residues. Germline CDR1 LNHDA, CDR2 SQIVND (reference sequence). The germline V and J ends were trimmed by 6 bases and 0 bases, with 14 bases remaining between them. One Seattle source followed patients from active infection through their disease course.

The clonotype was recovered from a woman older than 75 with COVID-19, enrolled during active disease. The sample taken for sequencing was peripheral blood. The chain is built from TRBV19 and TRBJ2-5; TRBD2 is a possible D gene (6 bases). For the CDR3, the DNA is TGTGCCAGTAGATCCCGTGGAGGGTACCAAGAGACCCAGTACTTC. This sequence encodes CASRSRGGYQETQYF.